This record concerns one T cell receptor beta chain sequence. Its specificity is not known. The record originates from a study of OX40 agonist ivuxolimab in advanced cancers. Points from the study as a whole: Clonal expansion was among the lowest in partial responders at 0.1-3.0 mg/kg, especially CD8+.

The germline gives CDR1 SQVTM, CDR2 ANQGSEA. CDR3 length equals 16 residues. V lost 3 bases to trimming and J lost 2 bases, with 18 bases between them. Some clones are missing from TCRdb's copy, which holds only in-frame ones; the method was immunoSEQ multiplex PCR. The sample lists around 50,000 clones; about 88% were seen once. The rearrangement uses TRBV29-1 and TRBJ2-3; possibly TRBD2 for D (6 bases). This material consisted of CD4+ or CD8+ T cells sorted from blood, taken in a trial of the OX40 agonist ivuxolimab. The TCR was taken from an adult with an advanced solid tumor such as melanoma, head and neck, liver or kidney cancer. CDR3 in amino acids: CSVEPRLVGNTDTQYF. The CDR3 DNA is TGCAGCGTTGAGCCCCGACTAGTTGGAAACACAGATACGCAGTATTTT.